This TCR beta chain came from a study of CD8+ T cells in alopecia areata (dated by TCRdb to the late 2010s). A note on the overall study: The treated patients, all with moderate-to-severe alopecia areata, were enrolled in an open-label pilot trial of oral tofacitinib given at 5 to 10 mg twice daily. Patients received tofacitinib for 6 to 18 months and were then followed off drug for 6 months to check for delayed response and recurrence. For the treated patients, the SALT score, which quantifies what percentage of scalp surface area is affected, served as the measure of disease severity. In both human patients and the C3H/HeJ mouse model, the study applied high-throughput TCRbeta sequencing to look at T cell clonal expansion in alopecia areata. On the human side, TCRbeta sequencing was run on scalp tissue and on sorted CD4+ and CD8+ peripheral blood T cells from healthy controls and from alopecia areata patients with either patchy or totalis/universalis disease. Patients on tofacitinib were biopsied at baseline and after 4 and 24 weeks of treatment, and several of the patients also had a later scalp biopsy. Clonality in the scalp was compared among normal scalp (n=4), patchy alopecia areata scalp (n=8), and alopecia totalis/universalis scalp (n=8). RNA came from the PAXgene miRNA kit for fixed scalp, the miRNeasy kit for PBMCs, and the RNeasy kit for mouse skin. TCRbeta CDR3 regions were amplified by immunoSEQ multiplex PCR with 35 Vbeta forward and 13 Jbeta reverse primers.

As regards this clone: What antigen it recognizes has not been identified. No base-level quality is on record; no much larger clone is a single base apart.

From a lookup of the germline V gene, CDR1 and CDR2 are SGHRS and YFSETQ. V loses 1 base, J loses 3 bases, and the germline ends lie 7 bases apart. CDR3 length: 13 amino acids, cysteine to phenylalanine. CDR3 DNA is the only sequence kept; it has 39 bases, read in frame from the first base. Study-wide findings and limitations: Tofacitinib significantly decreased scalp clonality and the number of expanded CD8+ clones among the top 100 scalp clones. The treated cohort was small, with a single nonresponder, so links between baseline CD8+ expansion and response need larger studies. Lesional scalp, especially in alopecia totalis/universalis, showed higher clonality and more expanded CD8+ clones than normal scalp, suggesting antigenic drive. During tofacitinib treatment, many expanded lesional clones remained in scalp and blood, and this persistence may partly explain relapse after treatment is stopped. TCR sequences shared between patients were less clear than in mice, possibly partly because of HLA diversity in the patient population. Unlike mouse skin, which is dominated by gammadelta T cells, normal human skin has resident alphabeta T cells that are also sequenced, and this complicates analysis of the scalp TCR repertoire.

In light of the paper, this sample's time point label describes: about 4 weeks on oral tofacitinib. The treatment or condition label for this specimen denotes: oral pan-JAK inhibitor, 5-10 mg twice daily. Lesional scalp punch biopsies and peripheral blood were obtained from alopecia areata patients. PBMCs were isolated by density centrifugation and stained for CD3, CD4 and CD8, and CD4+ and CD8+ T cells were sorted on a FACSAria. The library was prepared using the immunoSEQ multiplex PCR assay. RNA was extracted from all samples and reverse transcribed into cDNA as template for TCR sequencing. First-strand cDNA was synthesized using SuperScript III with a 2:1 mix of oligo-dT and random hexamers. A synthetic immune receptor repertoire was used to measure amplification bias, and any remaining bias was corrected computationally. The original methods were these. Raw reads were preprocessed for error removal, and CDR3 was defined according to IMGT conventions as running from the conserved cysteine to phenylalanine. Clonality was computed as 1 minus the Shannon entropy, with the entropy normalized by log2 of the number of productive unique TCRs. Whether scalp clones were CD4 or CD8 was inferred by matching scalp TCRbeta sequences against CD4 and CD8 repertoires sorted from blood. TCRdb provides this immuneACCESS table in a form limited to in-frame rearrangements. Some clones are lacking; in checked studies, under half of them reflect an unresolved V gene, and why the rest are absent is not known. D and trimming come from the DNA, and the V and J calls and clone size come from that table. Present in this sample are 90,000 to 150,000 clones, around 56% of which were seen just once. Jointly, the top ten make up about 0.5% of the sample.

The sample here was CD4+ T cells sorted from blood, taken at week 4, from a patient treated with tofacitinib. This chain joins TRBV5-1 to TRBJ1-2; TRBD1 might be the D gene, on 5 matching bases. The TCR sequence derives from a human donor with alopecia areata. The sequenced DNA: TGCGCCAGCAGCTTGATGGGGGACTATGGCTACACCTTC. It translates as CASSLMGDYGYTF.